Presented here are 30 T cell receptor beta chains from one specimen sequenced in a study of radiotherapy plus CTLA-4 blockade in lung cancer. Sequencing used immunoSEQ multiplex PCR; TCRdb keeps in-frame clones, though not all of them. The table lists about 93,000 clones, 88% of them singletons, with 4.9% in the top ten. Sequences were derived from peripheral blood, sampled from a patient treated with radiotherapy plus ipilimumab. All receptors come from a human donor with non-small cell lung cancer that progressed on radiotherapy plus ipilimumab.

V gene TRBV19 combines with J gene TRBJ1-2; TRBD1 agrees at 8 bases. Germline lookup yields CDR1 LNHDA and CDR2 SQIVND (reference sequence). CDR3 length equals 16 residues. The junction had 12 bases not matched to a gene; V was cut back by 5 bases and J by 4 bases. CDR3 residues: CASSPDTTGAPYGYTF. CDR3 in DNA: TGTGCCAGTAGTCCCGACACGACAGGGGCACCCTATGGCTACACCTTC.

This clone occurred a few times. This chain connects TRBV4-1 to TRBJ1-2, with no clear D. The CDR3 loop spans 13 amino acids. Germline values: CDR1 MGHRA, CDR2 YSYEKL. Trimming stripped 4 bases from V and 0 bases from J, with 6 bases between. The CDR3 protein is CASSREANYGYTF. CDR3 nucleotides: TGCGCCAGCAGCCGGGAGGCTAACTATGGCTACACCTTC.

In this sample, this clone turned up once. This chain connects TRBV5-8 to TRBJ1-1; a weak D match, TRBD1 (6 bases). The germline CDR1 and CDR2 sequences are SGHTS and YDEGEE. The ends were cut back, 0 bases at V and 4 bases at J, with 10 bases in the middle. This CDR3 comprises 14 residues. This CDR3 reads CASSLGGRVTEAFF. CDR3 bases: TGTGCCAGCAGCTTGGGGGGGCGAGTCACTGAAGCTTTCTTT.

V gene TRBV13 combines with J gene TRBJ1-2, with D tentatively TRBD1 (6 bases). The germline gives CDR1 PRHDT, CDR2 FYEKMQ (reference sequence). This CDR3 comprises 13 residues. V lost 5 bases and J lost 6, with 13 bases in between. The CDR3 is CASSRARGDGYTF. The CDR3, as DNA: TGTGCCAGCAGCCGGGCGAGGGGGGATGGCTACACCTTC.

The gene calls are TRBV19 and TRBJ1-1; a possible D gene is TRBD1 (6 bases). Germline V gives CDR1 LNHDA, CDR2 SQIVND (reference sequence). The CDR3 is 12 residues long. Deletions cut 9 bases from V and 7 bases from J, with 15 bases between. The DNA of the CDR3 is TGTGCCAGCCTGGCCTTACAGGGTGAAGCTTTCTTT. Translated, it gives CASLALQGEAFF.

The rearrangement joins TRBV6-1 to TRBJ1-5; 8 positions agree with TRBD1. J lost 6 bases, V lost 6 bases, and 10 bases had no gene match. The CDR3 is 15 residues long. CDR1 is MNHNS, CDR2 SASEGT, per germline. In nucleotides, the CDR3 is TGTGCCAGCAGATCGGGACAGGAGTTTACTCAGCCCCAGCATTTT. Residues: CASRSGQEFTQPQHF.

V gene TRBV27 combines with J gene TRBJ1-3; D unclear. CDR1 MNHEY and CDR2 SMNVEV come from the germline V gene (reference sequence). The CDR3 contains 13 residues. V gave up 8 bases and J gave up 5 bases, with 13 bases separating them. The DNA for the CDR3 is TGTGCCAGCGAATCCCTCCCACGAAACACCATATATTTT. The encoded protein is CASESLPRNTIYF.

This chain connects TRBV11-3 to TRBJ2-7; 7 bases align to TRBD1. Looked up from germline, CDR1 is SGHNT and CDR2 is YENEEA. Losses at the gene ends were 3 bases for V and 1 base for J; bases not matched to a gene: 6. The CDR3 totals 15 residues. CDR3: CASSFRGGRSYEQYF. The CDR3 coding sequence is TGTGCCAGCAGCTTTAGAGGGGGCAGATCCTACGAGCAGTACTTC.

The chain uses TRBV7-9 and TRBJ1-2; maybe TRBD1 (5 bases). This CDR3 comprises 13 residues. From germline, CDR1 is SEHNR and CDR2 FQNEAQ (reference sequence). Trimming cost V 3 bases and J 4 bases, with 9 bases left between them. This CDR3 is CASSLGGPYGYTF. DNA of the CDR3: TGTGCCAGCAGCTTGGGGGGACCCTATGGCTACACCTTC.

CDR3: CASSNDGTGGNNEQFF. The DNA for the CDR3 is TGCGCCAGCAGCAATGATGGGACAGGGGGCAACAATGAGCAGTTCTTC. The V call is TRBV5-1, the J call TRBJ2-1, with 12 bases fitting TRBD1. Germline lookup yields CDR1 SGHRS and CDR2 YFSETQ. The trim removed 4 bases at V and 5 bases at J, leaving 7 bases unmatched. The CDR3 has 16 residues.

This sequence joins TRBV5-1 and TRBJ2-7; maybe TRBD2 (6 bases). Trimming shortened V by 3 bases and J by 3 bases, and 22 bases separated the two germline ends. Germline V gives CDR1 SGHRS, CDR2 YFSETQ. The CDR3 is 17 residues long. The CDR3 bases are TGCGCCAGCAGCTCGGGACTGCGCCCGACGACCGACTACGAGCAGTACTTC. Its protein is CASSSGLRPTTDYEQYF.

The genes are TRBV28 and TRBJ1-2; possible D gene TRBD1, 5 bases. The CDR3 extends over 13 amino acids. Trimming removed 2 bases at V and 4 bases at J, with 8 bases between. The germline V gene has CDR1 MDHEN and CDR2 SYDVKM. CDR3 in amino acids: CASSLRGPYGYTF. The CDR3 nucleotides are TGTGCCAGCAGTTTAAGGGGCCCCTATGGCTACACCTTC.

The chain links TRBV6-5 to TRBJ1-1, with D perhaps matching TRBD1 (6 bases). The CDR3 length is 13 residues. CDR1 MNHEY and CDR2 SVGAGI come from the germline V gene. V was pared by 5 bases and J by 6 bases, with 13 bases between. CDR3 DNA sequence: TGTGCCAGCAGTCCCAACAGGGTTCCTGAAGCTTTCTTT. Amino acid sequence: CASSPNRVPEAFF.

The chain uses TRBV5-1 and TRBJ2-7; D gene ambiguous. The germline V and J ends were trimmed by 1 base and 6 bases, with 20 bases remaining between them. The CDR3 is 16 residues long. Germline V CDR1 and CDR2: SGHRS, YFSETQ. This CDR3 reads CASSLRVGGPSREQYF. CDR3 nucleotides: TGCGCCAGCAGCTTGAGGGTGGGCGGCCCTTCTCGCGAGCAGTACTTC.

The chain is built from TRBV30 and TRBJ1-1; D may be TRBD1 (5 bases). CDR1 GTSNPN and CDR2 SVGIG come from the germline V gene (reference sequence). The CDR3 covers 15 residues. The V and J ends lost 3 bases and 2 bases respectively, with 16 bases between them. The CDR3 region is CAWSAGTTPNTEAFF. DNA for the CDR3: TGTGCCTGGAGCGCCGGGACCACCCCTAACACTGAAGCTTTCTTT.

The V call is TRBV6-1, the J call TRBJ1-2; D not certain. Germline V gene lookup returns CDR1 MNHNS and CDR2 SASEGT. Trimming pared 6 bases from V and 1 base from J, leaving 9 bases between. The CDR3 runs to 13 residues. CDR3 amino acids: CASSQRNNYGYTF. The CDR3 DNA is TGTGCCAGCAGCCAAAGAAATAACTATGGCTACACCTTC.

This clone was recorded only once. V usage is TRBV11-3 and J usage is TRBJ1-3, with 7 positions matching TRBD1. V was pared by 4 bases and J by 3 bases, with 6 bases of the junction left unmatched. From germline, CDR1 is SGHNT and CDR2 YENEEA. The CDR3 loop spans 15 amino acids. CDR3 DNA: TGTGCCAGCAGCTCTGGACAGGCCAGTGGAAACACCATATATTTT. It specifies CASSSGQASGNTIYF.

The CDR3 region has the DNA TGTGCCAGCAGTTTCTGGAATCAGCCCCAGCATTTT. It codes for CASSFWNQPQHF. This chain links TRBV27 with TRBJ1-5; unclear D gene. The CDR3 consists of 12 residues. The V gene lost 3 bases and the J gene lost 4 bases, with 4 bases spanning the gap. Germline loops: CDR1 MNHEY, CDR2 SMNVEV (reference sequence).

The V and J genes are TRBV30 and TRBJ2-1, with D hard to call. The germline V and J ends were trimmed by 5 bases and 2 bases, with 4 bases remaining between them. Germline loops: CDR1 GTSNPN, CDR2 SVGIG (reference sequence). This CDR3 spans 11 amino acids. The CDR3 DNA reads TGTGCCTGGGGGACCTACAATGAGCAGTTCTTC. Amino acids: CAWGTYNEQFF.

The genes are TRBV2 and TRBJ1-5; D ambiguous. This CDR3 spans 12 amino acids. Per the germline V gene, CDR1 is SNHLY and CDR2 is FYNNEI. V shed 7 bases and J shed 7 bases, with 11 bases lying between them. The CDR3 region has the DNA TGTGCCAGCAACAACAACGGCCAGCCCCAGCATTTT. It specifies CASNNNGQPQHF.

The CDR3 sequence: CASSTGGLGEKLFF. The DNA of the CDR3 is TGTGCCAGCAGTACCGGGGGGTTAGGTGAAAAACTGTTTTTT. J is TRBJ1-4 and V is TRBV27; D may be TRBD1 (5 bases). Germline V CDR1 and CDR2: MNHEY, SMNVEV (reference sequence). This CDR3 has 14 residues. Trimming removed 5 bases from V and 7 bases from J, with 14 bases in between.

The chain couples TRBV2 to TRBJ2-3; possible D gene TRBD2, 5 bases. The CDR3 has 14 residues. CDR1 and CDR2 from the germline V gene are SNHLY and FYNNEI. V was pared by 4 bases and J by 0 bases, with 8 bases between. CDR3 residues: CASSVGSSTDTQYF. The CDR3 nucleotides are TGTGCCAGCAGTGTAGGGAGTAGCACAGATACGCAGTATTTT.

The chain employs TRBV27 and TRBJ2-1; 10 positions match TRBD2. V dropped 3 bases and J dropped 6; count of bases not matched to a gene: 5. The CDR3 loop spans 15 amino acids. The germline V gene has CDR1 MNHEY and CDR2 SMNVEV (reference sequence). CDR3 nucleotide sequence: TGTGCCAGCAGTTTGAGAGCGGGAGGGCCCAATGAGCAGTTCTTC. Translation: CASSLRAGGPNEQFF.

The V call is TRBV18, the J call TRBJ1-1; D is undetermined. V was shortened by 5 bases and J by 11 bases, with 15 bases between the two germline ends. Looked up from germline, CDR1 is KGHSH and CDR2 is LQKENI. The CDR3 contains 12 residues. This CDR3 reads CASSATRETAFF. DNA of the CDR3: TGTGCCAGCTCAGCAACGCGAGAGACGGCTTTCTTT.

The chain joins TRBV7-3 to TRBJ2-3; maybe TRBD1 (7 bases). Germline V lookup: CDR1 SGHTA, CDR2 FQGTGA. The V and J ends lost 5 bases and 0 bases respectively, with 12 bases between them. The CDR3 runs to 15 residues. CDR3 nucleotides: TGTGCCAGCAGCCGACAGGGACTGAGCACAGATACGCAGTATTTT. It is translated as CASSRQGLSTDTQYF.

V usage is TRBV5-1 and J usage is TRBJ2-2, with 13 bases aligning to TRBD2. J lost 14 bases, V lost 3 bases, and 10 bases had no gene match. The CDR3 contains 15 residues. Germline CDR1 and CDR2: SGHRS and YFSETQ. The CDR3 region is CASSSTGTSGIPLFF. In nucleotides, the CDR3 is TGCGCCAGCAGCTCTACCGGGACTAGCGGGATTCCCCTGTTTTTT.

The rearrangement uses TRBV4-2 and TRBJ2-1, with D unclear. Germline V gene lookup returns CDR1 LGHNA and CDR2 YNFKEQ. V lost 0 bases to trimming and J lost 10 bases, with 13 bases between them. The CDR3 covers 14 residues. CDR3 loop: CASSQETQSTEQFF. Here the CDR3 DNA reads TGTGCCAGCAGCCAAGAGACGCAGTCCACCGAGCAGTTCTTC.

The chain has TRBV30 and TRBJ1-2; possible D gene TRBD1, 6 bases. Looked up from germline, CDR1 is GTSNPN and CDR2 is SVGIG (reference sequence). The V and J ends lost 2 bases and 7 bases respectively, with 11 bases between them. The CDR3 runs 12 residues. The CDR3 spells CAWSPQGFGYTF. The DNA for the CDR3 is TGTGCCTGGAGTCCACAGGGTTTTGGCTACACCTTC.

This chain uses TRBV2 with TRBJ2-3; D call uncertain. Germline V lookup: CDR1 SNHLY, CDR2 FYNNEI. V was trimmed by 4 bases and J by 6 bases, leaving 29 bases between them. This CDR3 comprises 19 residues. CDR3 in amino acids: CASSGPGRRLSDPWDTQYF. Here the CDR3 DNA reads TGTGCCAGCAGTGGCCCCGGACGGCGGCTTTCTGATCCGTGGGATACGCAGTATTTT.

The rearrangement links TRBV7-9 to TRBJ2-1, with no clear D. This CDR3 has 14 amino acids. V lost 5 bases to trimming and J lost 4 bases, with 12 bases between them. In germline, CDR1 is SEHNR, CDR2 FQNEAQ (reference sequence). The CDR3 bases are TGTGCCAGCAGCCGAATGGGTTCTTACAATGAGCAGTTCTTC. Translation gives CASSRMGSYNEQFF.